This TCR beta chain came from a study of early T cells in non-severe SARS-CoV-2 infection (dated by TCRdb to 2020 to 2023). Regarding the complete study: Because TCR sequencing was done on bulk RNA from unsorted whole blood, the alpha and beta chains could not be paired.

Spanning cysteine to phenylalanine, the CDR3 consists of 15 amino acids. CDR3 DNA only is kept here, 45 bases in frame from base 1. CDR1 and CDR2 are drawn from the germline V gene: SGHRS, YFSETQ. Concerning this clonotype: The antigen it recognizes is unknown. A read error may produce the germline difference seen at one junction end.

Overall study outcomes, separate from this receptor: Matching against VDJdb was skewed toward anti-spike CD8 responses, likely underestimated virus-specific expansions, and missed private and CD4 specificities.

The library was obtained by 5' RACE. The reads were generated on a NextSeq 500. The TCR library protocol attached unique molecular identifiers to individual cDNA molecules to correct for sequencing error and PCR bias. Sequencing covered both TCR alpha and beta chains, and within each sample the abundances of alpha and beta sequences were tightly co-correlated. Under the source paper's analysis protocol: Decombinator V4 was used to annotate the V gene, J gene and CDR3 of the TCR sequences. TCRs were defined as expanded if a significant change between any two time points was detected under a Poisson model with p below 0.0001. TCR abundances were normalised to the total number of TCRs sequenced per sample and were expressed as counts per million. MAIT TCRs were defined by TRAV1-2 paired with TRAJ12, TRAJ20 or TRAJ33, and iNKT TCRs by TRAV10 paired with TRAJ18. A search of VDJdb, accessed on 1 November 2021, was run for TCRs annotated to CMV, EBV and SARS-CoV-2, with TCRs annotated for multiple antigens excluded. TCRdb itself trimmed the public reads at Q25 with fastp, ran MiXCR and retained productive beta chains. Entries are consolidated by CDR3 protein sequence, retaining the most common genes and DNA. The V and J calls were not made by the authors but by TCRdb's processing. This sample has some 38,000 distinct CDR3 sequences in its table, and 3.9% of those were observed once. 8% to 10% of the sample comes from the top ten.

This was a case-control study nested in a cohort of healthcare workers in London, UK, who had nasopharyngeal swab PCR tests and blood samples taken every week. Healthcare workers were recruited between 23 and 31 March 2020, during the week of the UK lockdown, and were followed weekly for up to 16 weeks. Recombination linked TRBV5-1 to TRBJ1-2, with an unclear D gene assignment. The clonotype originates from an adult who was a healthcare worker with PCR-confirmed SARS-CoV-2 infection or an uninfected control (not recorded which). Sequencing input: whole blood. In nucleotide form, the sequence is TGCGCCAGCAGCTTGGCCCCTGGACCGAACTTTGGCTACACCTTC. This gives the protein CASSLAPGPNFGYTF.